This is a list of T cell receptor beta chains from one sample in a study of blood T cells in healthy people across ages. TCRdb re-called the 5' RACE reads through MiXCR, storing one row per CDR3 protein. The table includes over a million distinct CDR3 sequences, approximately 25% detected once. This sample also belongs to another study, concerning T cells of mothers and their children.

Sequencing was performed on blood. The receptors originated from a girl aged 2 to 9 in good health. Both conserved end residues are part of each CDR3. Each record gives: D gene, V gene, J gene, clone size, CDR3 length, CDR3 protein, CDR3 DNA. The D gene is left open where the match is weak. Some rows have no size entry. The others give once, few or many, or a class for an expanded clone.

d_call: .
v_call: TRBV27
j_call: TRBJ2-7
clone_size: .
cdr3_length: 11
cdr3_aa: CASSLFNEQYF
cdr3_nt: TGTGCCAGCAGTCTCTTTAACGAGCAGTACTTC

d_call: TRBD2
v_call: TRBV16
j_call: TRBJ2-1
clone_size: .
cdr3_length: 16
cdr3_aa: CASSLAGGLLRNEQFF
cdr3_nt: TGTGCCAGCAGCCTGGCGGGAGGGCTCTTGAGGAATGAGCAGTTCTTC

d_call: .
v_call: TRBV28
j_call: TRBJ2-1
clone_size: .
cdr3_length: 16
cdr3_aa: CASSPKVILSYNEQFF
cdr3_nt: TGTGCCAGCAGTCCCAAGGTGATCCTATCCTACAATGAGCAGTTCTTC

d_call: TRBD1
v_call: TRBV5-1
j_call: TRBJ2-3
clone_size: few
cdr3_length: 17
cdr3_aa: CASSSRATGVGTDTQYF
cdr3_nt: TGCGCCAGCAGCTCCCGGGCGACAGGGGTTGGCACAGATACGCAGTATTTT

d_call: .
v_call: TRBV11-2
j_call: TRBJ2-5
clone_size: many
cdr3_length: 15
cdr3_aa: CASSLELGGGETQYF
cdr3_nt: TGTGCCAGCAGCTTAGAGTTGGGGGGCGGAGAGACCCAGTACTTC

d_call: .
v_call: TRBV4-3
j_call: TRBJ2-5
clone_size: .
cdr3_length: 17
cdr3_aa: CASSQAETRQGQETQYF
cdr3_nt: TGCGCCAGCAGCCAAGCTGAGACCAGGCAGGGCCAAGAGACCCAGTACTTC

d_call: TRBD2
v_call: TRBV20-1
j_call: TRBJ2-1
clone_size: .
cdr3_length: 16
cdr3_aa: CSARASGSLAYNEQFF
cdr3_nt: TGCAGTGCTAGAGCTAGCGGGAGCCTCGCCTACAATGAGCAGTTCTTC

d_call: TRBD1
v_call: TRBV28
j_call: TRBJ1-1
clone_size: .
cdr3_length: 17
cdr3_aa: CASSSLHRGWENTEAFF
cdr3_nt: TGTGCCAGCAGTTCCCTTCACAGGGGTTGGGAGAACACTGAAGCTTTCTTT

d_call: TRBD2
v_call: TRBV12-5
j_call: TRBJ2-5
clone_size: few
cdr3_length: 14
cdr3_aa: CASGFPGLEETQYF
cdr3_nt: TGTGCTAGTGGCTTCCCGGGACTAGAGGAGACCCAGTACTTC

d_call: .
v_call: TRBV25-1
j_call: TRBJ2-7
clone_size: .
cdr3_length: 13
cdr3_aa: CASSEGTLGERYF
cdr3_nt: TGTGCCAGCAGTGAAGGGACATTGGGGGAGCGGTACTTC

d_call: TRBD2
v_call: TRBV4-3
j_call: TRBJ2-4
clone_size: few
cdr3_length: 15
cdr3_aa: CASSQGVAGGNIQYF
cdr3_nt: TGCGCCAGCAGCCAAGGGGTAGCGGGGGGGAACATTCAGTACTTC

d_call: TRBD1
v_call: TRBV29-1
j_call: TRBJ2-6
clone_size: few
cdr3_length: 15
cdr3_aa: CSVLQGATGANVLTF
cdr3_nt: TGCAGCGTTTTACAGGGGGCGACTGGGGCCAACGTCCTGACTTTC

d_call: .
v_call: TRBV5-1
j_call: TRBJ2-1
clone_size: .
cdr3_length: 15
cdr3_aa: CASSLGQAGGNEQFF
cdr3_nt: TGCGCCAGCAGCCTAGGACAGGCCGGGGGCAATGAGCAGTTCTTC

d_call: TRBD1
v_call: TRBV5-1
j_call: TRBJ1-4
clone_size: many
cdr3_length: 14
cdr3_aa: CASSLGQGNEKLFF
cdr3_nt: TGTGCCAGCAGCTTGGGACAGGGTAATGAAAAACTGTTTTTT

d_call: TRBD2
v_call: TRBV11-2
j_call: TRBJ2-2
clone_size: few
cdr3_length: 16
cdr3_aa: CASSFHGTTNTGELFF
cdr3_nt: TGTGCCAGCAGCTTTCACGGGACTACGAACACCGGGGAGCTGTTTTTT

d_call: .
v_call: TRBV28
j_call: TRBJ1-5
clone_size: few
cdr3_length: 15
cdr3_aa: CASTLWGASNQPQHF
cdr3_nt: TGTGCCAGCACCCTGTGGGGAGCAAGCAATCAGCCCCAGCATTTT

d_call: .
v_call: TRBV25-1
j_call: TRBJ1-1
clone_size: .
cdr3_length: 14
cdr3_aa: CASSEYGENTEAFF
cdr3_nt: TGTGCCAGCAGTGAATACGGGGAGAACACTGAAGCTTTCTTT

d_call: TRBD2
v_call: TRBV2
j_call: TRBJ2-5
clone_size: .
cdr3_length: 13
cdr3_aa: CSNQRTRVETQYF
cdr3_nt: TGTTCCAACCAAAGGACTAGGGTTGAGACCCAGTACTTC

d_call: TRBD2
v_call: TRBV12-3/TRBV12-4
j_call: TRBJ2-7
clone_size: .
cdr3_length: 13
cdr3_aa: CASSLLAGGWQYF
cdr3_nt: TGTGCCAGCAGTTTACTTGCGGGGGGATGGCAGTACTTC

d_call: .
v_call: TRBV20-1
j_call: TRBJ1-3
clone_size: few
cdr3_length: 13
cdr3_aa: CSAKASSGNTIYF
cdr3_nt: TGCAGTGCTAAAGCCTCTTCTGGAAACACCATATATTTT

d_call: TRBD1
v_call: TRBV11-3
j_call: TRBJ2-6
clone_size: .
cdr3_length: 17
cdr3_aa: CASSSGQGITGANVLTF
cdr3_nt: TGTGCCAGCAGCTCAGGACAGGGGATTACTGGGGCCAACGTCCTGACTTTC

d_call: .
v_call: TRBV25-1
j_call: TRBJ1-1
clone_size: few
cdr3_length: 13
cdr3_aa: CASSGQRNTEAFF
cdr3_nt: TGTGCCAGCAGTGGACAGAGGAACACTGAAGCTTTCTTT

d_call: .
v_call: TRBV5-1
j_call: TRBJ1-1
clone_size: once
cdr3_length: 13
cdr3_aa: CASSPFGVAEAFF
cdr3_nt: TGCGCCAGCAGCCCGTTTGGGGTGGCTGAAGCTTTCTTT

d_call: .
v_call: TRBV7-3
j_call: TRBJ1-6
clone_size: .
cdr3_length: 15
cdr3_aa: CASSLIDSSRSPLHF
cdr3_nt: TGTGCCAGCAGCTTAATAGACAGTAGTCGATCACCCCTCCACTTT

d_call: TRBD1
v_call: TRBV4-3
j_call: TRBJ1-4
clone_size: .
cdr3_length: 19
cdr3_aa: CASSTLAGQGPSENEKLFF
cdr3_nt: TGCGCCAGCAGCACTCTGGCCGGACAGGGTCCTAGTGAGAATGAAAAACTGTTTTTT

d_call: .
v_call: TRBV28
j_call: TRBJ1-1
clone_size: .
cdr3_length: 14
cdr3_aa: CASSFQGKGTEAFF
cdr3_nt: TGTGCCAGCAGTTTTCAGGGAAAAGGGACTGAAGCTTTCTTT

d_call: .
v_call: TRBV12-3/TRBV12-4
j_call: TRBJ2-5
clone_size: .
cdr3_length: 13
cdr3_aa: CASSLFSQETQYF
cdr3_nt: TGTGCCAGCAGTTTATTCAGCCAAGAGACCCAGTACTTC

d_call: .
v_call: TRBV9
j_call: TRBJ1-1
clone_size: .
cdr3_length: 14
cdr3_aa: CASQSYPPHTEAFF
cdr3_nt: TGTGCCAGCCAAAGCTATCCCCCCCACACTGAAGCTTTCTTT

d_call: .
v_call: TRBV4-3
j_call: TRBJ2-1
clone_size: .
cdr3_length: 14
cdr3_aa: CASSQFASRVEQFF
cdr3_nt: TGCGCCAGCAGCCAATTTGCTAGCAGGGTTGAGCAGTTCTTC

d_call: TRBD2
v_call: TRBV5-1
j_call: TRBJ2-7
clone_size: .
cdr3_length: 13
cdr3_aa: CASTTSGAYEQYF
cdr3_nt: TGCGCCAGCACTACTAGCGGGGCCTACGAGCAGTACTTC

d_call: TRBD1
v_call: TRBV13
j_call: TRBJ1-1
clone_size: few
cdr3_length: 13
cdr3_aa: CASSSGGDAEAFF
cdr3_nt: TGTGCCAGCAGCTCAGGGGGGGACGCTGAAGCTTTCTTT

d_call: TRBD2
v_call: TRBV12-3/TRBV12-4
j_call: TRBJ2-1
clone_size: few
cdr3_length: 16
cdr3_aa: CASRHQSSGGNNEQFF
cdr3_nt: TGTGCCAGCAGACACCAATCTAGCGGGGGTAACAATGAGCAGTTCTTC

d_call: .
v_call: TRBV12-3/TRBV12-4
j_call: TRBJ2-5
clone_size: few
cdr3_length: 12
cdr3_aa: CASTGYQETQYF
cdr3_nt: TGTGCCAGTACAGGGTACCAAGAGACCCAGTACTTC

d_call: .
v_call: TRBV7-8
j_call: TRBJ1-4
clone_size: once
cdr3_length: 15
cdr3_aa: CASSLTSSGARKLFF
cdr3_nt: TGTGCCAGCAGTCTTACCTCCTCCGGGGCGCGAAAACTGTTTTTT

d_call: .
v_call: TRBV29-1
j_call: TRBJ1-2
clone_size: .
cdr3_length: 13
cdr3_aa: CSVDVGPHYGYTF
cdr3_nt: TGCAGCGTTGATGTGGGGCCGCACTATGGCTACACCTTC

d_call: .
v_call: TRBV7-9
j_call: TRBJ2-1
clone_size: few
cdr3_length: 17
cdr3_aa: CASGPNQGWDEGNEQFF
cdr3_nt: TGTGCCAGCGGACCAAACCAGGGCTGGGACGAGGGTAATGAGCAGTTCTTC

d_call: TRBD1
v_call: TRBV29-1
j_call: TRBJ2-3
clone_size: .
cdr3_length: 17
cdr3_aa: CSVEGRPRDSSTDTQYF
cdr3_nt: TGCAGCGTTGAAGGACGTCCCCGGGACAGCAGCACAGATACGCAGTATTTT

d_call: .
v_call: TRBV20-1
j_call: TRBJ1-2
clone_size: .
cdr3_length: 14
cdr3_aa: CSAYTPSGNYGYTF
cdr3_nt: TGCAGTGCTTATACCCCTTCTGGGAACTATGGCTACACCTTC

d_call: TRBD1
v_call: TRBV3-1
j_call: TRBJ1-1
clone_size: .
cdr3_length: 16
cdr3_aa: CASSQAIQGRRTEAFF
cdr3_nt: TGTGCCAGCAGCCAAGCGATACAGGGGAGGAGGACTGAAGCTTTCTTT

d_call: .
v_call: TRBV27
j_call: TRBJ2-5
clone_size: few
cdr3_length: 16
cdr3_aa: CASSSGVGDPEETQYF
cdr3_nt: TGTGCCAGCAGTTCCGGGGTTGGGGATCCAGAAGAGACCCAGTACTTC

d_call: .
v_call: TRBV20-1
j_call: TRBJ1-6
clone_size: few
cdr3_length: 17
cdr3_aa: CSARDQFEGPWNSPLHF
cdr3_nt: TGCAGTGCTAGAGATCAATTCGAGGGGCCGTGGAATTCACCCCTCCACTTT

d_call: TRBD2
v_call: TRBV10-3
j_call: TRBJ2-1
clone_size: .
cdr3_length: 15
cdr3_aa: CAINDVDSGSVEQFF
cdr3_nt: TGTGCCATCAACGACGTCGATAGCGGGAGTGTTGAGCAGTTCTTC

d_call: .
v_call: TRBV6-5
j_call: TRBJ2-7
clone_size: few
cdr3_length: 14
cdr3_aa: CASSYTTGFDEQYF
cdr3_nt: TGTGCCAGCAGTTATACGACAGGTTTCGACGAGCAGTACTTC

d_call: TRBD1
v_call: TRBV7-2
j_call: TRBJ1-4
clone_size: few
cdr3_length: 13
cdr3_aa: CASQGDYNEKLFF
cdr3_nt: TGTGCCAGCCAGGGGGACTATAATGAAAAACTGTTTTTT

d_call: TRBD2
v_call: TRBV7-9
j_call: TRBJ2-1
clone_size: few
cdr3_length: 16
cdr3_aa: CASSFPTSGSDNEQFF
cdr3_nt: TGTGCCAGCAGCTTCCCGACTAGCGGGAGTGACAATGAGCAGTTCTTC

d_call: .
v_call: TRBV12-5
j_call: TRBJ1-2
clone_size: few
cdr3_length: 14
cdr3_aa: CASGLYDSMSGYTF
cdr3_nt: TGTGCTAGTGGTTTGTATGACTCCATGTCGGGCTATACCTTC

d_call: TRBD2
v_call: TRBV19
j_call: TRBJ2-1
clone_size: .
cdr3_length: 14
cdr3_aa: CASGPAGGYNEQFF
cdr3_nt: TGTGCCAGTGGGCCAGCGGGAGGGTACAATGAGCAGTTCTTC

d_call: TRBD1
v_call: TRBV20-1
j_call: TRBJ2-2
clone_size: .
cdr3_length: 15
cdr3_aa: CSAKMDRGFTGELFF
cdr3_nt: TGCAGTGCTAAAATGGACAGGGGGTTCACCGGGGAGCTGTTTTTT

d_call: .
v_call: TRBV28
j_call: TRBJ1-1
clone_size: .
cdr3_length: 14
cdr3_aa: CASSFPGANTEAFF
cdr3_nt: TGTGCCAGCAGTTTCCCCGGGGCGAACACTGAAGCTTTCTTT

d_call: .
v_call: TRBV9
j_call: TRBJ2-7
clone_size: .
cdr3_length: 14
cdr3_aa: CASSVSGLIDEQYF
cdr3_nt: TGTGCCAGCAGCGTATCCGGGTTGATTGACGAGCAGTACTTC

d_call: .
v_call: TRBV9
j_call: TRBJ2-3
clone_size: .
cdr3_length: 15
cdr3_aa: CASSAWDSTTDTQYF
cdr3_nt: TGTGCCAGCAGCGCGTGGGACTCCACTACAGATACGCAGTATTTT

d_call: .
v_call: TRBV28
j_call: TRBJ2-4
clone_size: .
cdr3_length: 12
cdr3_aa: CASCNRGDIQYF
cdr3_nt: TGTGCCAGCTGTAATAGGGGGGACATTCAGTACTTC

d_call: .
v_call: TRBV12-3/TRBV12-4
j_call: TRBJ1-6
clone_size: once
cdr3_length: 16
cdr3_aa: CASSFALDSYNSPLHF
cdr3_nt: TGTGCCAGCAGTTTTGCCCTTGACTCCTATAATTCACCCCTCCACTTT

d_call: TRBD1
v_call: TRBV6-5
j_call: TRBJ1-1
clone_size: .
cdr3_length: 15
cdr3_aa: CASSGTGIMNTEAFF
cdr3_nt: TGTGCCAGCAGTGGGACAGGGATAATGAACACTGAAGCTTTCTTT

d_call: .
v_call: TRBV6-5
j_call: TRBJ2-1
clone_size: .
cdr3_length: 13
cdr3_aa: CASSYKGGNEQFF
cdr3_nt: TGTGCCAGCAGTTACAAGGGGGGGAATGAGCAGTTCTTC

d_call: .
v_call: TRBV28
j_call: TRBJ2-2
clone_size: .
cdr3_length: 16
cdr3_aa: CASRGGLFGYTGELFF
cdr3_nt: TGTGCCAGCAGAGGCGGGCTGTTCGGATACACCGGGGAGCTGTTTTTT

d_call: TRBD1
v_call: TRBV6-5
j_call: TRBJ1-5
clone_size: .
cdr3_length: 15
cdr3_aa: CASSLYRGSNQPQHF
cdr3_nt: TGTGCCAGCAGCCTTTACAGGGGGAGCAATCAGCCCCAGCATTTT

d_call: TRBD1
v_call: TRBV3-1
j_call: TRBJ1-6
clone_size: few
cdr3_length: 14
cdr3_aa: CASSPGQDNSPLHF
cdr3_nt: TGTGCCAGCAGCCCGGGACAGGATAATTCACCCCTCCACTTT

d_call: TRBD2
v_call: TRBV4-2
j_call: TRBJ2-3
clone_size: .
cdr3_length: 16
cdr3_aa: CASSRSSGGRGDTQYF
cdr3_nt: TGTGCCAGCAGCCGATCTAGCGGGGGGCGGGGAGATACGCAGTATTTT